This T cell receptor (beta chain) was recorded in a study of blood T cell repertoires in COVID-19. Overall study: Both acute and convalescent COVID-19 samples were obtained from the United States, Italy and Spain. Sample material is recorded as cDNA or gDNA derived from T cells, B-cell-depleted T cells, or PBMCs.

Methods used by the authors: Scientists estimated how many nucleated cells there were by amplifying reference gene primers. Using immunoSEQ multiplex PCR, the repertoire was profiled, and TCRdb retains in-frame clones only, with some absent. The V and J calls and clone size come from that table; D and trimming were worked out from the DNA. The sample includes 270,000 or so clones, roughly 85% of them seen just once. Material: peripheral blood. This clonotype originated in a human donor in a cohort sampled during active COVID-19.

The CDR3: CASSFPGAYEQYF. DNA for the CDR3: TGTGCCAGCAGTTTTCCGGGAGCCTACGAGCAGTACTTC. The V gene is TRBV28, the J gene TRBJ2-7, with D perhaps TRBD2 (6 bases). Trimming cost V 3 bases and J 2 bases, with 8 bases left between them. Germline V CDR1 and CDR2: MDHEN, SYDVKM. This CDR3 contains 13 residues.